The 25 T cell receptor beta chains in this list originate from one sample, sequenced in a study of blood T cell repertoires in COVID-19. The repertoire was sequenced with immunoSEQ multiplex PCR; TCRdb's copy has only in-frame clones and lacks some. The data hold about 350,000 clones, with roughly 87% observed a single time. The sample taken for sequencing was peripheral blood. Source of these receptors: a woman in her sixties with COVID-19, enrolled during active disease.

CDR3 loop: CASTSPRQGMSYNEQFF. The CDR3 DNA follows: TGTGCCAGCACCTCTCCTCGACAGGGAATGTCCTACAATGAGCAGTTCTTC. V usage is TRBV28 and J usage is TRBJ2-1; 7 positions agree with TRBD1. Per the germline V gene, CDR1 is MDHEN and CDR2 is SYDVKM. V dropped 7 bases and J dropped 1; count of bases not matched to a gene: 13. CDR3 length: 17 amino acids. The variable domain in full, completed from reference TRBV28 and TRBJ2-1, reads DVKVTQSSRYLVKRTGEKVFLECVQDMDHENMFWYRQDPGLGLRLIYFSYDVKMKEKGDIPEGYSVSREKKERFSLILESASTNQTSMYLCASTSPRQGMSYNEQFFGPGTRLTVL.

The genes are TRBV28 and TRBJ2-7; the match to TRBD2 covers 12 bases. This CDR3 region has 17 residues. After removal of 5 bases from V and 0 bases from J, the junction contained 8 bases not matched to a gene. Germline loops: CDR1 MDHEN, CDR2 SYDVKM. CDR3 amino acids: CASSHPLAGGISYEQYF. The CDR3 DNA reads TGTGCCAGCAGTCACCCCCTAGCGGGGGGGATCTCCTACGAGCAGTACTTC. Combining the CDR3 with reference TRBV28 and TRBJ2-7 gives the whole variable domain DVKVTQSSRYLVKRTGEKVFLECVQDMDHENMFWYRQDPGLGLRLIYFSYDVKMKEKGDIPEGYSVSREKKERFSLILESASTNQTSMYLCASSHPLAGGISYEQYFGPGTRLTVT.

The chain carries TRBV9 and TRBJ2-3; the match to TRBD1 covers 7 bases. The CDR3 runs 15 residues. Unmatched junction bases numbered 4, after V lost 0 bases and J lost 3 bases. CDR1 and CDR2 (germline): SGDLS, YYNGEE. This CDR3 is CASSVGQGGTDTQYF. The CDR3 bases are TGTGCCAGCAGCGTAGGACAGGGTGGGACAGATACGCAGTATTTT.

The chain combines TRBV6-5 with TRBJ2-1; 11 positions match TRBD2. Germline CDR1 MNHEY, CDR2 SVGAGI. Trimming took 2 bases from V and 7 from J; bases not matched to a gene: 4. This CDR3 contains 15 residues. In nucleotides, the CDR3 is TGTGCCAGCAGTTACCCTAGCGGGGGGAGAAATGAGCAGTTCTTC. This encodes CASSYPSGGRNEQFF.

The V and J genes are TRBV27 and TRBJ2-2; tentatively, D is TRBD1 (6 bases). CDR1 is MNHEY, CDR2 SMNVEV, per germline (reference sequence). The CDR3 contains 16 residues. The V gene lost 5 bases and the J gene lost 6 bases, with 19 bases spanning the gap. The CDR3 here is CASSPPLRGIPGELFF. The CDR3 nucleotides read TGTGCCAGCAGTCCACCTTTGAGGGGGATACCCGGGGAGCTGTTTTTT.

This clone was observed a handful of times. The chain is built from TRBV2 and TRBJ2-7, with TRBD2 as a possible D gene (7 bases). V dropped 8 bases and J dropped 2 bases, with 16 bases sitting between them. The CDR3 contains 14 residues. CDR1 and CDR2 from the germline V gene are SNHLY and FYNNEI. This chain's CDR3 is CASCEGGAPYEQYF. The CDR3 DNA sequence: TGTGCCAGCTGCGAGGGGGGGGCCCCCTACGAGCAGTACTTC. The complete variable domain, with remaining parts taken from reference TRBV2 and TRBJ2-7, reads EPEVTQTPSHQVTQMGQEVILRCVPISNHLYFYWYRQILGQKVEFLVSFYNNEISEKSEIFDDQFSVERPDGSNFTLKIRSTKLEDSAMYFCASCEGGAPYEQYFGPGTRLTVT.

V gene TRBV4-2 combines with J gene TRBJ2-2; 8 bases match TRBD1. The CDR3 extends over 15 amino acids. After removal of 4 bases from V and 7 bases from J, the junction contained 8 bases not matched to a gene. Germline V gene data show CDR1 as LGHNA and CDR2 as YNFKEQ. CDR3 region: CASSRADRDNGELFF. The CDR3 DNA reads TGTGCCAGCAGCCGGGCGGACAGGGATAACGGGGAGCTGTTTTTT.

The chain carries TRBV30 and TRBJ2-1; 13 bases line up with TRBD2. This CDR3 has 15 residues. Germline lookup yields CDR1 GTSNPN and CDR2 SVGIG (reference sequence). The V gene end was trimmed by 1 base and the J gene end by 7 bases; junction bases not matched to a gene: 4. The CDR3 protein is CAWSGLAGGRNEQFF. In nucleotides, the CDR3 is TGTGCCTGGAGTGGACTAGCGGGGGGAAGGAATGAGCAGTTCTTC.

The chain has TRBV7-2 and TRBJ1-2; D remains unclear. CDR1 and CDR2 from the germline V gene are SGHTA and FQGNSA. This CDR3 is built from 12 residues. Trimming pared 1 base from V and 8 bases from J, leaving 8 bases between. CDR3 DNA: TGTGCCAGCAGCTTAGGGGGAGAGGGCTACACCTTC. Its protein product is CASSLGGEGYTF. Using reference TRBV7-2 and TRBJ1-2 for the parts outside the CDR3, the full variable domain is GAGVSQSPSNKVTEKGKDVELRCDPISGHTALYWYRQSLGQGLEFLIYFQGNSAPDKSGLPSDRFSAERTGGSVSTLTIQRTQQEDSAVYLCASSLGGEGYTFGSGTRLTVV.

CDR3 in amino acids: CASSPLGAETQYF. The CDR3 bases are TGTGCCAGCAGTCCTCTAGGGGCAGAGACCCAGTACTTC. The chain has TRBV2 and TRBJ2-5, with a weak D call TRBD1 (5 bases). This CDR3 region has 13 residues. Germline CDR1 and CDR2: SNHLY and FYNNEI. Trimming left V 5 bases short and J 4 bases short, with 11 bases between. Looking up the rest from reference TRBV2 and TRBJ2-5 gives the full variable domain: EPEVTQTPSHQVTQMGQEVILRCVPISNHLYFYWYRQILGQKVEFLVSFYNNEISEKSEIFDDQFSVERPDGSNFTLKIRSTKLEDSAMYFCASSPLGAETQYFGPGTRLLVL.

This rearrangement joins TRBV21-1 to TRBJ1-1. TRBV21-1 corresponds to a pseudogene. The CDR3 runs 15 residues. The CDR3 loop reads CASSNPPKEHTEAFF. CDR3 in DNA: TGTGCCAGCAGCAACCCCCCGAAGGAGCACACTGAAGCTTTCTTT.

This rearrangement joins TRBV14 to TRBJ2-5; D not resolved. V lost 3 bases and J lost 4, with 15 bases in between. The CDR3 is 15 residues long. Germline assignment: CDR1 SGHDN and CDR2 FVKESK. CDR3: CASSQGYLSVETQYF. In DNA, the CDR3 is TGTGCCAGCAGCCAGGGCTACTTGAGTGTAGAGACCCAGTACTTC.

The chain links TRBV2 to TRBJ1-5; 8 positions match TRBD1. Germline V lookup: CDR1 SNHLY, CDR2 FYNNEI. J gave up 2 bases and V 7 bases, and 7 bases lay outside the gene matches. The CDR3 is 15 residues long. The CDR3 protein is CASTRTGNGNQPQHF. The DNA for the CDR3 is TGTGCCAGCACCCGGACAGGGAACGGCAATCAGCCCCAGCATTTT.

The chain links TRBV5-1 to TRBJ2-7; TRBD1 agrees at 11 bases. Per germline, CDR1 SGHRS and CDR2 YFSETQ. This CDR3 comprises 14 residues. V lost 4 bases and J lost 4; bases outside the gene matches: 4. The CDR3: CASSGQGAGYEQYF. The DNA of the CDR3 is TGCGCCAGCAGCGGACAGGGGGCGGGGTACGAGCAGTACTTC.

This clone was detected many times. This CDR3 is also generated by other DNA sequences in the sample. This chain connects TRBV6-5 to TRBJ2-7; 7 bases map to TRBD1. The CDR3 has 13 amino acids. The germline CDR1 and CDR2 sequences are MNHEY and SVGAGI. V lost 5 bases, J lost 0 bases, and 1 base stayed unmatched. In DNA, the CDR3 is TGTGCCAGCAGTCGACAGGGCTCCTACGAGCAGTACTTC. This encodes CASSRQGSYEQYF.

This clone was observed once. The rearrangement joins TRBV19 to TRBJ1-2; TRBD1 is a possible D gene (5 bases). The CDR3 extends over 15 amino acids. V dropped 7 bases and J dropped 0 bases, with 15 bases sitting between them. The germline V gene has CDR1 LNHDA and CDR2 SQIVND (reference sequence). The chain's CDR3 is CASTTPGGANYGYTF. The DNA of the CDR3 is TGTGCCAGTACCACGCCCGGGGGGGCTAACTATGGCTACACCTTC.

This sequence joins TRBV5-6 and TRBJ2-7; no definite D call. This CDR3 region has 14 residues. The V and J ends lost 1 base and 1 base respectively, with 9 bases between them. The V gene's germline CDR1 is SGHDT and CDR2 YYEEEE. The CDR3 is CASSLIALSYEQYF. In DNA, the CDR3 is TGTGCCAGCAGCTTGATCGCTCTATCCTACGAGCAGTACTTC.

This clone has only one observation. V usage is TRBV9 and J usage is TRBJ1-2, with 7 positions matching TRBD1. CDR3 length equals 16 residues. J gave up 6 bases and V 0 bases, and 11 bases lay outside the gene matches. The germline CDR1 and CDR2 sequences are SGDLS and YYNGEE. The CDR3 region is CASSVVGGTSLNGYTF. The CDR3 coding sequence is TGTGCCAGCAGCGTAGTAGGGGGCACATCCCTCAATGGCTACACCTTC.

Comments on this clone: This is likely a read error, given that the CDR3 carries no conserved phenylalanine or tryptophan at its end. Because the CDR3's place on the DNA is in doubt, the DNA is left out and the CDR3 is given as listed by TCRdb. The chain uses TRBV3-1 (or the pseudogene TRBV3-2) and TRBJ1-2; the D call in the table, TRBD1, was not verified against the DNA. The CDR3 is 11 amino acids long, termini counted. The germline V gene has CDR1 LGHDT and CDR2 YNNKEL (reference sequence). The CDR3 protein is CASSQDLDTTL.

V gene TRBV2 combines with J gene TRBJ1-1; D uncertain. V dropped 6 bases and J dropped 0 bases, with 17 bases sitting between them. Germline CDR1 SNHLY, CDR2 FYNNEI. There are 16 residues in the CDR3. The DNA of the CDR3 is TGTGCCAGCAGCCGATGGGGAGGAAATATGAACACTGAAGCTTTCTTT. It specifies CASSRWGGNMNTEAFF. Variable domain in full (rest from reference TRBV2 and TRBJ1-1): EPEVTQTPSHQVTQMGQEVILRCVPISNHLYFYWYRQILGQKVEFLVSFYNNEISEKSEIFDDQFSVERPDGSNFTLKIRSTKLEDSAMYFCASSRWGGNMNTEAFFGQGTRLTVV.

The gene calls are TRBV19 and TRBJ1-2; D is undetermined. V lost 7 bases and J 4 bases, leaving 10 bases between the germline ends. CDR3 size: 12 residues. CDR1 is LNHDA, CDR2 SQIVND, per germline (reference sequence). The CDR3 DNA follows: TGTGCCAGTACAGATTCCATCTATGGCTACACCTTC. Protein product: CASTDSIYGYTF.

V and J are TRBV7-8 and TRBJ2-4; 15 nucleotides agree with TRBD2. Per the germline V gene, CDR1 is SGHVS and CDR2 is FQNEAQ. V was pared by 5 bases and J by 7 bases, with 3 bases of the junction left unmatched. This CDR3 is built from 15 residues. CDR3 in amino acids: CASSAGLAGGNIQYF. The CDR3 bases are TGTGCCAGCAGCGCCGGACTAGCGGGGGGGAACATTCAGTACTTC. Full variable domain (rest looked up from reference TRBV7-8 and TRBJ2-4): GAGVSQSPRYKVAKRGQDVALRCDPISGHVSLFWYQQALGQGPEFLTYFQNEAQLDKSGLPSDRFFAERPEGSVSTLKIQRTQQEDSAVYLCASSAGLAGGNIQYFGAGTRLSVL.

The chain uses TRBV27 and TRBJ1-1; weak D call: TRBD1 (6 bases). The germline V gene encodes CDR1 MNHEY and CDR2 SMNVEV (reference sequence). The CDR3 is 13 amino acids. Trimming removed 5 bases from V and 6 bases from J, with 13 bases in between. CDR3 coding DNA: TGTGCCAGCAGTCCAACCCAGGGGCCTGAAGCTTTCTTT. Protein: CASSPTQGPEAFF.

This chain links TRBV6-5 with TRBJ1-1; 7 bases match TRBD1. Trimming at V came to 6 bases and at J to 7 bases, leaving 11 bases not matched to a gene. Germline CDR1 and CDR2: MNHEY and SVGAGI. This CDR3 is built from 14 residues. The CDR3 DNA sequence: TGTGCCAGCAGCTACACGAGGGGGCAGAATGAAGCTTTCTTT. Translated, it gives CASSYTRGQNEAFF.

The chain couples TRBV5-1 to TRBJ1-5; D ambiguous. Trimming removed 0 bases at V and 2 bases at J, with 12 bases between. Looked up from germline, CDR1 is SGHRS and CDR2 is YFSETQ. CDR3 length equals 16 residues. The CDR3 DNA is TGCGCCAGCAGCTTGGTGGGCCCAGCGGGCAATCAGCCCCAGCATTTT. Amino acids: CASSLVGPAGNQPQHF.